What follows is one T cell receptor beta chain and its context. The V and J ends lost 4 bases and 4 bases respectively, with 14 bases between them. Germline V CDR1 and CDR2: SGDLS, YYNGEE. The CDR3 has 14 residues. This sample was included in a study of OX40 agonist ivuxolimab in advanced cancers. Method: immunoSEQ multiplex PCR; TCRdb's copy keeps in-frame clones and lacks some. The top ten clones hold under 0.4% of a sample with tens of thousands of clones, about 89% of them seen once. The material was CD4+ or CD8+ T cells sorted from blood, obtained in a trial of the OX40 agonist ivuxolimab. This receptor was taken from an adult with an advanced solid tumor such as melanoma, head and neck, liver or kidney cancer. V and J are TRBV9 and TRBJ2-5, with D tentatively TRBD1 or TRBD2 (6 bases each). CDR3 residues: CASSFRGGLETQYF. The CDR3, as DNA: TGTGCCAGCAGCTTTAGAGGGGGGTTAGAGACCCAGTACTTC.